This T cell receptor (beta chain) was identified during a study of cytomegalovirus exposure and HLA in healthy donors. Remarks on this clone: At one end the junction does not follow the germline gene, possibly because of a read error.

Germline loops: CDR1 SEHNR, CDR2 FQNEAQ (reference sequence). The CDR3 runs to 13 residues. Primers for the PCR totalled 60 Vbeta and 13 Jbeta. Measured with immunoSEQ multiplex PCR; TCRdb has only the in-frame clones, and not every one. Reported are 140,000 to 150,000 clones; the ten largest clones contain more than 0.8%. Input material: PBMCs. The chain uses TRBV7-9 and TRBJ1-2, with a weak D call TRBD1 (5 bases). The TCR sequence derives from a male donor in good health and CMV-seronegative. The CDR3 DNA is TGTGCCAGCATCCCCCCGGAGGGACCCTCCGATTTCTTC. Protein product: CASIPPEGPSDFF.